A selection of T cell receptor beta chains follows, all from one sample in a study of T cell therapy after organ transplantation. Antigens for these TCRs are unknown. This table comes from immunoSEQ multiplex PCR, and its TCRdb copy is limited to in-frame clones, with some not included. The profile shows 45,000 to 50,000 clones, 94% of them singletons. Source: CD8+ T cells from blood, taken before autologous CMV-specific T cell therapy. These receptors were obtained from a human patient who had received a solid organ transplant and had CMV disease. The CDR3 runs from the conserved cysteine through the conserved F or W. Each record gives: J gene, D gene, V gene, clone size, CDR3 protein, CDR3 DNA. D genes are given only for firm matches. Not all rows give a size; the values are once, few, many and, for expanded clones, a class.

>TRBJ2-5|-|TRBV4-1|-
CASSQGAGSGETQYF
TGCGCCAGCAGCCAAGGGGCAGGGTCCGGGGAGACCCAGTACTTC
>TRBJ2-3|-|TRBV11-2|-
CASSPWTAGKTDTQYF
TGTGCCAGCAGCCCGTGGACTGCCGGAAAGACAGATACGCAGTATTTT
>TRBJ2-5|-|TRBV25-1|-
CASSPTGGHGTQYF
TGTGCCAGCTCACCAACCGGGGGGCACGGGACCCAGTACTTC
>TRBJ2-1|-|TRBV9|-
CASTTSWDGSRYNEQFF
TGTGCCAGCACCACATCTTGGGACGGGAGTAGGTACAATGAGCAGTTCTTC
>TRBJ2-5|TRBD1|TRBV27|once
CASSLKGDRGGRQETQYF
TGTGCCAGCAGTTTAAAAGGGGACAGGGGGGGCCGCCAAGAGACCCAGTACTTC
>TRBJ2-7|TRBD2|TRBV6-5|-
CASSYSVGGLKEQYF
TGTGCCAGCAGTTACTCGGTGGGAGGGTTAAAGGAGCAGTACTTC
>TRBJ2-1|-|TRBV5-8|-
CASSLGLNEQFF
TGTGCCAGCAGCTTGGGACTCAATGAGCAGTTCTTC
>TRBJ1-6|-|TRBV7-9|-
CASVAAEGSPLHF
TGTGCCAGCGTAGCGGCAGAGGGTTCACCCCTCCACTTT
>TRBJ1-6|-|TRBV4-2|-
CASSQGTGNSPLHF
TGTGCCAGCAGCCAGGGGACTGGGAATTCACCCCTCCACTTT
>TRBJ2-7|-|TRBV7-6|-
CASSPSGSRGGEQYF
TGTGCCAGCAGCCCGTCTGGGTCACGAGGTGGCGAGCAGTACTTC
>TRBJ1-1|-|TRBV6-5|-
CASSYAGTEAFF
TGTGCCAGCAGTTACGCAGGGACTGAAGCTTTCTTT
>TRBJ2-3|-|TRBV25-1|-
CASSEWSSVGDTQYF
TGTGCCAGCAGTGAATGGTCCAGCGTCGGAGATACGCAGTATTTT
>TRBJ2-7|-|TRBV4-1|-
CASSQKPDRTYEQYF
TGCGCCAGCAGCCAAAAACCCGACAGGACCTACGAGCAGTACTTC
>TRBJ1-1|-|TRBV11-2|few
CASSLNTEAFF
TGTGCCAGCAGCTTAAACACTGAAGCTTTCTTT
>TRBJ2-7|-|TRBV18|-
CASSPVPGSYEQYF
TGTGCCAGCTCACCAGTACCAGGGAGCTACGAGCAGTACTTC
>TRBJ2-5|TRBD1|TRBV5-1|-
CASSASGTEYQETQYF
TGCGCCAGCAGCGCCTCCGGGACAGAGTACCAAGAGACCCAGTACTTC
>TRBJ2-3|-|TRBV6-4|-
CASSRQAGSTDTQYF
TGTGCCAGCAGCCGCCAGGCGGGTAGCACAGATACGCAGTATTTT
>TRBJ2-7|-|TRBV5-8|-
CASNPYEQYF
TGTGCCAGCAACCCATACGAGCAGTACTTC
>TRBJ2-7|-|TRBV5-6|-
CASSLGGYEQYF
TGTGCCAGCAGCTTGGGCGGATACGAGCAGTACTTC
>TRBJ2-3|-|TRBV7-9|-
CASSLEQGNTDTQYF
TGTGCCAGCAGCTTAGAACAGGGAAACACAGATACGCAGTATTTT
>TRBJ2-3|TRBD2|TRBV5-6|-
CASSWTSVGDTQYF
TGTGCCAGCAGTTGGACTAGCGTCGGTGATACGCAGTATTTT
>TRBJ2-1|-|TRBV5-1|-
CASSYGNNEQFF
TGCGCCAGCAGCTACGGCAACAATGAGCAGTTCTTC
>TRBJ2-7|TRBD1|TRBV9|-
CASSPGDSQTYEQYF
TGTGCCAGCAGCCCCGGGGACAGTCAAACCTACGAGCAGTACTTC
>TRBJ2-2|-|TRBV10-2|-
CASSENGYTGELFF
TGCGCCAGCAGTGAAAATGGATACACCGGGGAGCTGTTTTTT
>TRBJ2-2|TRBD1|TRBV19|once
CASRQHGTANTGELFF
TGTGCCAGTAGACAACACGGGACAGCCAACACCGGGGAGCTGTTTTTT
>TRBJ2-5|-|TRBV5-5|-
CASTGPNQETQYF
TGTGCCAGCACAGGGCCAAACCAAGAGACCCAGTACTTC
>TRBJ2-5|-|TRBV29-1|-
CSVGAGHQETQYF
TGCAGCGTTGGGGCGGGACACCAAGAGACCCAGTACTTC
>TRBJ1-2|TRBD1|TRBV7-8|-
CASSPGQGAYGYTF
TGTGCCAGCAGCCCAGGACAGGGGGCGTATGGCTACACCTTC
>TRBJ1-5|-|TRBV13|-
CASSLGGANQPQHF
TGTGCCAGCAGCTTAGGAGGGGCCAATCAGCCCCAGCATTTT
>TRBJ2-7|-|TRBV5-4|once
CASSFGRTEQYF
TGTGCCAGCAGCTTCGGAAGGACCGAGCAGTACTTC
>TRBJ2-1|-|TRBV7-9|-
CASSSPAGSRSNEQFF
TGTGCCAGCAGCTCCCCAGCAGGGAGTAGGTCGAATGAGCAGTTCTTC
>TRBJ2-5|-|TRBV6-6|-
CASRTWETQYF
TGTGCCAGCAGAACGTGGGAGACCCAGTACTTC
>TRBJ2-3|-|TRBV6-5|-
CASSPGATDTQYF
TGTGCCAGCAGCCCAGGGGCCACAGATACGCAGTATTTT
>TRBJ1-3|-|TRBV5-8|-
CASSATGVSGNTIYF
TGTGCCAGCAGCGCGACTGGGGTCTCTGGAAACACCATATATTTT
>TRBJ2-5|TRBD2|TRBV6-5|-
CASSYSSSGGLETQYF
TGTGCCAGCAGTTACTCGTCTAGCGGGGGTTTGGAGACCCAGTACTTC
>TRBJ1-1|-|TRBV2|-
CASSDWGPGNTEAFF
TGTGCCAGCAGTGACTGGGGGCCGGGAAACACTGAAGCTTTCTTT
>TRBJ2-6|-|TRBV19|-
CASSSRQAGSGANVLTF
TGTGCCAGTAGTTCCAGACAGGCTGGCTCTGGGGCCAACGTCCTGACTTTC
>TRBJ2-3|-|TRBV7-8|-
CASSLRQGGGDTQYF
TGTGCCAGCAGTTTACGACAGGGCGGGGGAGATACGCAGTATTTT
>TRBJ2-7|TRBD2|TRBV2|-
CASMGLSGTYEQYF
TGTGCCAGCATGGGCCTTAGCGGGACCTACGAGCAGTACTTC
>TRBJ2-1|TRBD2|TRBV6-5|-
CASSYREGGNEQFF
TGTGCCAGCAGTTACCGGGAGGGCGGCAATGAGCAGTTCTTC
>TRBJ1-2|-|TRBV30|-
CAWSGPWEGMYGSGYTF
TGTGCCTGGAGTGGGCCTTGGGAGGGTATGTACGGAAGCGGCTACACCTTC
>TRBJ2-2|TRBD2|TRBV7-9|-
CASSPRAGGFTGELFF
TGTGCCAGCAGCCCCCGAGCGGGAGGGTTTACCGGGGAGCTGTTTTTT
>TRBJ1-1|-|TRBV9|-
CASSAGKNTEAFF
TGTGCCAGCAGTGCAGGGAAGAACACTGAAGCTTTCTTT
>TRBJ1-6|-|TRBV5-4|once
CASRSGGSPLHF
TGTGCCAGTAGGTCGGGGGGTTCACCCCTCCACTTT
>TRBJ1-1|TRBD1|TRBV5-1|-
CASSVGQGNTEAFF
TGCGCCAGCAGCGTGGGACAGGGCAACACTGAAGCTTTCTTT
>TRBJ2-7|-|TRBV5-6|-
CASSGGAVGDEQYF
TGTGCCAGCAGCGGAGGGGCAGTGGGGGACGAGCAGTACTTC
>TRBJ1-6|-|TRBV5-6|-
CASSESPNLNSPLHF
TGTGCCAGCAGTGAAAGTCCGAACTTAAATTCACCCCTCCACTTT
>TRBJ1-1|-|TRBV7-9|-
CASSLEVLPGLNTEAFF
TGTGCCAGCAGCTTAGAGGTCCTACCGGGATTGAACACTGAAGCTTTCTTT
>TRBJ1-1|TRBD1|TRBV7-9|-
CASSATGTGIEAFF
TGTGCCAGCAGCGCGACCGGGACAGGGATTGAAGCTTTCTTT
>TRBJ2-5|-|TRBV30|-
CAWRGRRKETQYF
TGTGCCTGGAGGGGGCGTCGTAAAGAGACCCAGTACTTC
>TRBJ2-3|TRBD2|TRBV5-4|-
CASSLESSGRLDTQYF
TGTGCCAGCAGCTTGGAGAGTAGCGGGAGGTTGGATACGCAGTATTTT
>TRBJ1-5|TRBD1|TRBV6-4|-
CASSDGTGGNQPQHF
TGTGCCAGCAGTGACGGGACAGGGGGCAATCAGCCCCAGCATTTT
>TRBJ2-2|-|TRBV30|few
CAWSPELTNTGELFF
TGTGCCTGGAGTCCCGAACTGACGAACACCGGGGAGCTGTTTTTT
>TRBJ2-3|TRBD2|TRBV27|-
CASSLGLAGVDTQYF
TGTGCCAGCAGTCTCGGACTAGCGGGAGTAGATACGCAGTATTTT
>TRBJ1-4|TRBD1|TRBV27|-
CASSNQLGTGTTNEKLFF
TGTGCCAGCAGTAACCAGCTAGGGACAGGAACAACTAATGAAAAACTGTTTTTT
>TRBJ1-1|-|TRBV4-1|-
CASSQVPRSTEAFF
TGCGCCAGCAGCCAAGTTCCCCGAAGCACTGAAGCTTTCTTT
>TRBJ2-2|TRBD1|TRBV19|-
CASSAGQARELFF
TGTGCCAGTAGTGCCGGACAGGCCAGGGAGCTGTTTTTT
>TRBJ1-5|-|TRBV19|-
CASSIGEGNQPQHF
TGTGCCAGTAGTATTGGAGAAGGCAATCAGCCCCAGCATTTT
>TRBJ2-5|TRBD1|TRBV6-5|-
CASKTQGAQETQYF
TGTGCCAGCAAAACACAGGGGGCCCAAGAGACCCAGTACTTC
>TRBJ2-1|-|TRBV11-2|-
CASSLVFAYNEQFF
TGTGCCAGCAGCTTAGTGTTTGCCTACAATGAGCAGTTCTTC